What follows are 17 T cell receptor beta chains derived from one specimen sequenced in a study of blood T cell repertoires in COVID-19. Assay used: immunoSEQ multiplex PCR; TCRdb lists only in-frame clones, some missing. The sample comprises 150,000 to 200,000 clones, about 84% of which are singletons, and 4.5% to 7.5% rests with the top ten. The specimen sequenced was PBMCs or T cells enriched from blood (not recorded which). The receptors were gathered from a man aged 35 to 55 who had recovered from COVID-19.

The V and J genes are TRBV28 and TRBJ1-4; D ambiguous. Germline loops: CDR1 MDHEN, CDR2 SYDVKM. Trimming pared 7 bases from V and 8 bases from J, leaving 11 bases between. The CDR3 has 12 amino acids. Here the CDR3 DNA reads TGTGCCAGCACGGGCGGAGGAGAAAAACTGTTTTTT. Protein sequence: CASTGGGEKLFF.

This clone showed up just once. The V call is TRBV19, the J call TRBJ1-2; D may be TRBD1 (5 bases). CDR1 is LNHDA and CDR2 is SQIVND in the germline V gene (reference sequence). With 4 bases removed from V and 7 bases from J, the gap between germline ends came to 16 bases. The CDR3 is made up of 14 amino acids. The DNA for the CDR3 is TGTGCCAGTAGTACCGACAGAGACTTGGCTGGCTACACCTTC. Its translation: CASSTDRDLAGYTF.

The V call is TRBV5-1, the J call TRBJ1-2, with D hard to call. The CDR3 sequence is 15 residues long. CDR1 is SGHRS, CDR2 YFSETQ, per germline. V lost 6 bases to trimming and J lost 0 bases, with 15 bases between them. As DNA, the CDR3 is TGCGCCAGCACCTTCTTCGACGGGGCTAACTATGGCTACACCTTC. Translated, it gives CASTFFDGANYGYTF.

This sequence joins TRBV6-6 and TRBJ2-3; 7 bases line up with TRBD2. Germline CDR1 is MNHNY and CDR2 is SVGAGI (reference sequence). This CDR3 is 17 amino acids long. Trimming took 5 bases from V and 0 from J; bases not matched to a gene: 11. The CDR3 protein is CASSPPSSGLSTDTQYF. In DNA, the CDR3 is TGTGCCAGCAGTCCCCCTTCCTCGGGACTAAGCACAGATACGCAGTATTTT.

The rearrangement links TRBV30 to TRBJ1-1; 12 nucleotides agree with TRBD1. The CDR3 spans 16 residues. The J segment lost 0 bases and the V segment lost 4 bases, leaving 6 bases of the junction unmatched. From germline, CDR1 is GTSNPN and CDR2 SVGIG (reference sequence). The CDR3 loop reads CAWKGDRGLMNTEAFF. CDR3 in DNA: TGTGCCTGGAAGGGGGACAGGGGGCTTATGAACACTGAAGCTTTCTTT.

CDR3 residues: CASSLMVVSGNTIYF. The CDR3 DNA sequence: TGTGCCAGCAGCTTAATGGTAGTCTCTGGAAACACCATATATTTT. The rearrangement joins TRBV7-8 to TRBJ1-3; D uncertain. The length of the CDR3 is 15 residues. V was pared by 2 bases and J by 0 bases, with 8 bases between. Germline V gene sequence: CDR1 SGHVS, CDR2 FQNEAQ.

The rearrangement links TRBV30 to TRBJ1-4; D not resolved. Trimming removed 1 base from V and 5 bases from J, with 2 bases in between. The CDR3 sequence is 11 residues long. In germline, CDR1 is GTSNPN, CDR2 SVGIG (reference sequence). Here the CDR3 DNA reads TGTGCCTGGAGTGCAAATGAAAAACTGTTTTTT. Translated, it gives CAWSANEKLFF.

This clone was detected a few times. The chain couples TRBV7-2 to TRBJ2-1, with 7 bases matching TRBD1. The CDR3 has 15 residues. With 4 bases clipped from V and 6 bases from J, the junction kept 9 bases outside the gene matches. Germline V gene data show CDR1 as SGHTA and CDR2 as FQGNSA. This CDR3 is CASSYWGRGLNEQFF. Here the CDR3 DNA reads TGTGCCAGCAGCTACTGGGGAAGGGGGCTCAATGAGCAGTTCTTC.

This clone was seen only once. The chain has TRBV6-5 and TRBJ2-5; no reliable D call. The V end was cut by 8 bases, the J end by 0 bases, with 13 bases between. The CDR3 loop spans 14 amino acids. In germline, CDR1 is MNHEY, CDR2 SVGAGI. CDR3: CASSKNGYQETQYF. Written as DNA, the CDR3 is TGTGCCAGCTCCAAAAACGGGTACCAAGAGACCCAGTACTTC.

Only a few counts were recorded for this clone. Here the CDR3 DNA reads TGTGCCAGCAGCTCTACTAGCGTTAGATACGGGGAGCTGTTTTTT. Translating gives CASSSTSVRYGELFF. V and J are TRBV6-2 or TRBV6-3 and TRBJ2-2, with 7 positions matching TRBD2. Germline V gene data show CDR1 as MNHEY and CDR2 as SVGEGT. Trimming took 6 bases from V and 7 from J; bases not matched to a gene: 11. This CDR3 is 15 amino acids long.

The rearrangement joins TRBV24-1 to TRBJ1-2; tentative D call: TRBD1 (6 bases). Germline V gives CDR1 KGHDR, CDR2 SFDVKD. The length of the CDR3 is 14 residues. Trimming shortened V by 1 base and J by 6 bases, and 11 bases separated the two germline ends. CDR3 protein: CATSDFNRVNGYTF. In DNA form, the CDR3 reads TGTGCCACCAGTGATTTCAACAGGGTTAATGGCTACACCTTC.

The V call is TRBV27, the J call TRBJ2-6, with a possible D match to TRBD1 (6 bases). CDR1 is MNHEY and CDR2 is SMNVEV in the germline V gene (reference sequence). Trimming took off 6 bases at V and 1 base at J, with 22 bases between the two ends. CDR3 length: 19 residues. In nucleotides, the CDR3 is TGTGCCAGCAGCCCACTTCGGACAGCCTCGCCTTCTGGGGCCAACGTCCTGACTTTC. It encodes CASSPLRTASPSGANVLTF.

V gene TRBV24-1 combines with J gene TRBJ2-2; possibly TRBD1 for D (6 bases). Germline-derived CDR1 and CDR2 are KGHDR and SFDVKD. The CDR3 length is 15 residues. Trimming cost V 9 bases and J 1 base, with 14 bases left between them. This CDR3 reads CATGTATGNTGELFF. CDR3 DNA sequence: TGTGCCACCGGGACCGCGACAGGGAACACCGGGGAGCTGTTTTTT.

The J gene is TRBJ2-7, the V gene TRBV6-1, with 7 bases matching TRBD1. The CDR3 has 14 residues. V dropped 7 bases and J dropped 4; count of bases not matched to a gene: 10. Germline CDR1 MNHNS, CDR2 SASEGT. The CDR3 DNA is TGTGCCAGCAAAAAAGGGGGCCATAGTTACGAGCAGTACTTC. Its protein product is CASKKGGHSYEQYF.

As regards this clone: Mismatch with germline at one junction end may stem from a read error. This chain joins TRBV19 and TRBJ1-2; 9 nucleotides align to TRBD1. The germline CDR1 and CDR2 sequences are LNHDA and SQIVND (reference sequence). The CDR3 runs 12 residues. The CDR3 nucleotides read TGTGCCACCGCGGTGTCAGGCGGGACAGGGCTATTC. It translates to CATAVSGGTGLF.

The chain joins TRBV7-9 to TRBJ1-1; possibly TRBD1 for D (5 bases). Germline assignment: CDR1 SEHNR and CDR2 FQNEAQ (reference sequence). The CDR3 has 15 amino acids. V gave up 2 bases and J gave up 2 bases, with 12 bases separating them. CDR3 DNA: TGTGCCAGCAGCTTAATCCTTGGGGCCAACACTGAAGCTTTCTTT. Translation gives CASSLILGANTEAFF.

The rearrangement uses TRBV27 and TRBJ1-3; D might be TRBD1 (5 bases). Germline V gene data show CDR1 as MNHEY and CDR2 as SMNVEV (reference sequence). The CDR3 loop spans 16 amino acids. V shed 6 bases and J shed 4 bases, with 19 bases lying between them. CDR3 in amino acids: CASSPLGRGYGNTIYF. CDR3 in DNA: TGTGCCAGCAGCCCCTTGGGTAGGGGCTACGGAAACACCATATATTTT.